The 28 T cell receptor beta chains given below trace back to one sample, sequenced in a study of OX40 agonist ivuxolimab in advanced cancers. Clones were read by immunoSEQ multiplex PCR, and TCRdb kept only the in-frame ones, dropping some. The table has 100,000 to 130,000 clones, less than 95% seen once. Sample: CD4+ or CD8+ T cells sorted from blood, taken in a trial of the OX40 agonist ivuxolimab. The receptors were sampled from an adult with an advanced solid tumor such as melanoma, head and neck, liver or kidney cancer.

This rearrangement joins TRBV7-2 to TRBJ1-2; 8 nucleotides match TRBD1. The CDR3 totals 15 residues. CDR1 is SGHTA and CDR2 is FQGNSA in the germline V gene. Trimming removed 7 bases from V and 4 bases from J; junction bases left unmatched: 11. CDR3 coding DNA: TGTGCCAGCATGATTCCGGGACAGGAAATCTATGGCTACACCTTC. Translated: CASMIPGQEIYGYTF.

The chain combines TRBV4-1 with TRBJ2-3; D is possibly TRBD2 (8 bases). This CDR3 is 17 amino acids long. V was trimmed by 4 bases and J by 1 base, leaving 18 bases between them. The germline V gene has CDR1 MGHRA and CDR2 YSYEKL. The CDR3 here is CASSPSPGGGGTDTQYF. The CDR3 DNA sequence: TGCGCCAGCAGCCCGTCACCGGGAGGGGGCGGCACAGATACGCAGTATTTT.

V and J are TRBV5-4 and TRBJ2-4; 8 bases align to TRBD1. This CDR3 contains 13 residues. V lost 3 bases and J lost 6; bases outside the gene matches: 2. The V gene's germline CDR1 is SGHNT and CDR2 YYREEE (reference sequence). Here the CDR3 reads CASSSGQGNIQYF. As DNA, the CDR3 is TGTGCCAGCAGCTCCGGACAGGGAAACATTCAGTACTTC.

V usage is TRBV6-5 and J usage is TRBJ2-2; D perhaps matches TRBD1 (6 bases). This CDR3 spans 15 amino acids. The germline V gene has CDR1 MNHEY and CDR2 SVGAGI. With 3 bases removed from V and 4 bases from J, the gap between germline ends came to 12 bases. CDR3 amino acids: CASSYVQGPTGELFF. CDR3 nucleotide sequence: TGTGCCAGCAGTTATGTACAGGGACCCACCGGGGAGCTGTTTTTT.

The chain uses TRBV7-9 and TRBJ2-1; TRBD2 matches at 11 bases. The germline V gene has CDR1 SEHNR and CDR2 FQNEAQ (reference sequence). With 5 bases clipped from V and 7 bases from J, the junction kept 7 bases outside the gene matches. This CDR3 region has 15 residues. CDR3 sequence reads: CASSGSGGVRNEQFF. The CDR3 DNA reads TGTGCCAGCAGCGGTAGCGGGGGGGTTCGAAATGAGCAGTTCTTC.

In its sample, this clone was seen a few times. This rearrangement joins TRBV19 to TRBJ2-5; the D call may be TRBD1 or TRBD2 (5 bases each). This CDR3 has 11 residues. Germline loops: CDR1 LNHDA, CDR2 SQIVND (reference sequence). Trimming removed 4 bases at V and 5 bases at J, with 5 bases between. The CDR3 region is CASSRGETQYF. The CDR3 coding sequence is TGTGCCAGTAGTAGGGGGGAGACCCAGTACTTC.

There are a few counts of this clone. The chain joins TRBV11-2 to TRBJ2-7, with 14 bases fitting TRBD2. Per germline, CDR1 SGHAT and CDR2 FQNNGV. J was trimmed by 6 bases and V by 4 bases; bases with no gene match: 11. CDR3 length: 17 residues. The CDR3 loop is CASSSGLAGGSLSEQYF. The DNA for the CDR3 is TGTGCCAGCAGCTCAGGACTAGCGGGAGGCTCCTTATCCGAGCAGTACTTC.

The chain couples TRBV19 to TRBJ2-6; TRBD1 is a possible D gene (5 bases). CDR3 length: 17 amino acids. Germline assignment: CDR1 LNHDA and CDR2 SQIVND (reference sequence). Trimming left V 3 bases short and J 2 bases short, with 14 bases between. The DNA for the CDR3 is TGTGCCAGTAGTATTTGGGCAGGGAACCCTGGGGCCAACGTCCTGACTTTC. Protein product: CASSIWAGNPGANVLTF.

This clone has just one count. The rearrangement joins TRBV5-5 to TRBJ1-4, with D uncertain. V lost 0 bases to trimming and J lost 7 bases, with 7 bases between them. This CDR3 has 13 amino acids. Germline loops: CDR1 SGHKS, CDR2 YYEKEE (reference sequence). The CDR3 here is CASSLAGVEKLFF. The CDR3 DNA reads as TGTGCCAGCAGCTTGGCCGGGGTTGAAAAACTGTTTTTT.

This clone was detected only once. This chain joins TRBV5-8 and TRBJ2-5, with D maybe TRBD1 (6 bases). Germline V gene data show CDR1 as SGHTS and CDR2 as YDEGEE. CDR3 length: 16 residues. V lost 0 bases and J lost 1, with 13 bases in between. CDR3 protein: CASSLVAGAPQETQYF. The CDR3 DNA follows: TGTGCCAGCAGCTTGGTAGCAGGGGCCCCCCAAGAGACCCAGTACTTC.

The rearrangement joins TRBV19 to TRBJ2-5; D ambiguous. The CDR3 has 13 residues. The ends were cut back, 3 bases at V and 5 bases at J, with 10 bases in the middle. Germline V gene lookup returns CDR1 LNHDA and CDR2 SQIVND (reference sequence). DNA for the CDR3: TGTGCCAGTAGTATGAATTTTATGGAGACCCAGTACTTC. Translation gives CASSMNFMETQYF.

The V gene is TRBV7-9, the J gene TRBJ2-1; 10 bases match TRBD1. J was trimmed by 6 bases and V by 5 bases; bases with no gene match: 10. This CDR3 is 16 amino acids long. Germline-derived CDR1 and CDR2 are SEHNR and FQNEAQ (reference sequence). The DNA for the CDR3 is TGTGCCAGCAGCCTCCGCGGGACAGGGGTTATCAATGAGCAGTTCTTC. Residues: CASSLRGTGVINEQFF.

The genes are TRBV19 and TRBJ1-2; a weak D match, TRBD1 (6 bases). The CDR3 has 15 residues. Germline loops: CDR1 LNHDA, CDR2 SQIVND (reference sequence). The ends were cut back, 3 bases at V and 3 bases at J, with 14 bases in the middle. In DNA, the CDR3 is TGTGCCAGTAGTATTCCGGGGGGCAAGGACTATGGCTACACCTTC. This translates into CASSIPGGKDYGYTF.

The CDR3 DNA is TGTGCCAGCAGCTTGGCTAGCGGGACTGTGCAGTTCTTC. This translates into CASSLASGTVQFF. The chain joins TRBV7-3 to TRBJ2-1, with 9 nucleotides matching TRBD2. The CDR3 extends over 13 amino acids. Germline V gene lookup returns CDR1 SGHTA and CDR2 FQGTGA. V lost 3 bases, J lost 12 bases, and 6 bases stayed unmatched.

The gene calls are TRBV7-6 and TRBJ2-3; either TRBD1 or TRBD2 may fit D (6 bases each). The CDR3 length is 15 residues. Germline V lookup: CDR1 SGHVS, CDR2 FNYEAQ. V was clipped by 0 bases and J by 3 bases, with 10 bases between them. CDR3 sequence (DNA): TGTGCCAGCAGCTTAGCCGGGGGCGCGACAGATACGCAGTATTTT. The encoded protein is CASSLAGGATDTQYF. Drawing the rest from reference TRBV7-6 and TRBJ2-3, the complete variable domain is GAGVSQSPRYKVTKRGQDVALRCDPISGHVSLYWYRQALGQGPEFLTYFNYEAQQDKSGLPNDRFSAERPEGSISTLTIQRTEQRDSAMYRCASSLAGGATDTQYFGPGTRLTVL.

This rearrangement joins TRBV6-6 to TRBJ1-1, with D maybe TRBD1 (6 bases). V was shortened by 2 bases and J by 0 bases, with 13 bases between the two germline ends. Germline V lookup: CDR1 MNHNY, CDR2 SVGAGI (reference sequence). This CDR3 comprises 16 residues. The CDR3 DNA follows: TGTGCCAGCAGTTACGGCACGGGGGCCATGAACACTGAAGCTTTCTTT. Protein: CASSYGTGAMNTEAFF.

This rearrangement joins TRBV9 to TRBJ2-3; D might be TRBD2 (6 bases). Germline assignment: CDR1 SGDLS and CDR2 YYNGEE. V lost 2 bases and J lost 0, with 16 bases in between. The CDR3 is made up of 17 amino acids. Here the CDR3 DNA reads TGTGCCAGCAGCGTGGGACTCTGGGACTCTAGCACAGATACGCAGTATTTT. Translation gives CASSVGLWDSSTDTQYF.

The sample holds a few counts of this clone. The rearrangement links TRBV11-2 to TRBJ2-7; 7 bases fit TRBD1. Per germline, CDR1 SGHAT and CDR2 FQNNGV. The CDR3 totals 14 residues. V lost 6 bases and J lost 6; bases outside the gene matches: 11. The CDR3 bases are TGTGCCAGCAGGTCCGGGACAGTCCAGTTCGAGCAGTACTTC. Translated, it gives CASRSGTVQFEQYF.

Only one count was recorded for this clone. The chain uses TRBV7-9 and TRBJ1-2; TRBD1 is a possible D gene (5 bases). Germline loops: CDR1 SEHNR, CDR2 FQNEAQ (reference sequence). The CDR3 totals 13 residues. Trimming pared 5 bases from V and 4 bases from J, leaving 11 bases between. The CDR3 loop is CASSNDGTYGYTF. The CDR3 DNA is TGTGCCAGCAGCAATGACGGGACCTATGGCTACACCTTC.

V usage is TRBV25-1 and J usage is TRBJ1-1; maybe TRBD1 (5 bases). V lost 6 bases, J lost 0 bases, and 8 bases lay in between. The CDR3 is made up of 13 amino acids. Germline CDR1 is MGHDK and CDR2 is SYGVNS. Here the CDR3 DNA reads TGTGCCAGCAGAGGGACGGTGAACACTGAAGCTTTCTTT. Translating it yields CASRGTVNTEAFF.

The chain's CDR3 is CASTRGGDEQYF. The CDR3 DNA is TGTGCCAGCACCCGTGGAGGTGACGAGCAGTACTTC. The chain employs TRBV7-9 and TRBJ2-5; maybe TRBD2 (5 bases). The assigned J gene may be wrong: the sequence end matches TRBJ2-7 better. The CDR3 has 12 residues. Germline CDR1 reads SEHNR; CDR2 reads FQNEAQ (reference sequence).

CDR3 protein: CASSPLPGPYTDTQYF. The CDR3 nucleotides are TGTGCCAGTAGTCCTCTGCCGGGACCCTACACAGATACGCAGTATTTT. V usage is TRBV19 and J usage is TRBJ2-3, with D perhaps given as TRBD1 or TRBD2 (5 bases each). V was trimmed by 5 bases and J by 2 bases, leaving 17 bases between them. This CDR3 comprises 16 residues. The germline CDR1 and CDR2 sequences are LNHDA and SQIVND (reference sequence).

The chain recombines TRBV10-1 with TRBJ2-7; 7 bases match TRBD2. The CDR3 has 15 residues. Germline CDR1 and CDR2: WNHNN and SYGVQD (reference sequence). The V gene end was trimmed by 10 bases and the J gene end by 0 bases; junction bases not matched to a gene: 12. The CDR3 sequence is CAKTGEASGSYEQYF. The CDR3 DNA reads as TGCGCCAAAACGGGGGAGGCTAGCGGCTCCTACGAGCAGTACTTC.

The gene calls are TRBV6-5 and TRBJ2-1, with D tentatively TRBD1 (5 bases). V lost 0 bases and J lost 5, with 8 bases in between. The CDR3 is 14 amino acids. Per germline, CDR1 MNHEY and CDR2 SVGAGI. CDR3 sequence: CASSYSIGDNEQFF. In DNA form, the CDR3 reads TGTGCCAGCAGTTACTCCATAGGGGACAATGAGCAGTTCTTC.

About this clone itself: Different DNA sequences within this sample yield the same CDR3. The V and J genes are TRBV4-1 and TRBJ2-7, with a tentative D call TRBD1 (5 bases). Germline loops: CDR1 MGHRA, CDR2 YSYEKL. The CDR3 is made up of 12 amino acids. Trimming cost V 5 bases and J 7 bases, with 12 bases left between them. CDR3 residues: CASSGHPREQYF. CDR3 nucleotides: TGCGCCAGCAGCGGACACCCGAGGGAGCAGTACTTC.

The chain links TRBV9 to TRBJ1-4, with no clear D. CDR1 is SGDLS and CDR2 is YYNGEE in the germline V gene. With 2 bases removed from V and 5 bases from J, the gap between germline ends came to 7 bases. This CDR3 is built from 13 residues. CDR3 sequence (DNA): TGTGCCAGCAGCGTGTCCGGGAATGAAAAACTGTTTTTT. This translates into CASSVSGNEKLFF.

The chain joins TRBV7-3 to TRBJ2-1, with D possibly being TRBD1 (6 bases). This CDR3 comprises 16 residues. Germline V lookup: CDR1 SGHTA, CDR2 FQGTGA. V lost 5 bases and J lost 3, with 17 bases in between. DNA of the CDR3: TGTGCCAGCAGCAGGTGGGGACAAGGGAGCTACAATGAGCAGTTCTTC. Protein: CASSRWGQGSYNEQFF.

V is TRBV21-1 and J is TRBJ2-7; the table gives TRBD2 as D, unverified against the DNA. TRBV21-1 is flagged as a pseudogene. The CDR3 is 16 residues long. Written as DNA, the CDR3 is TGTGCCAGCAGCAAGTTAAAGGTGCCCTCGGGGTACGAGCAGTACTTC. Translating it yields CASSKLKVPSGYEQYF.